What follows describes a single T cell receptor (beta chain). Other nucleotide sequences from this sample produce the same CDR3. The data are from a study of shared clonotypes between healthy human individuals. Study-wide background: Donor composition was a couple of women and a few men, aged 18 to 49.

Cells designated naive CD8 were CD45RO-negative and were positively selected for CCR7, with terminally differentiated effector memory CD45RA+ cells excluded. How the authors handled the data: Filtering was not the same, since immunoSEQ gave junction-only sequences without quality scores. The assay was immunoSEQ multiplex PCR, and TCRdb's table has in-frame clones only and misses some. The DNA gave D and trimming, while V, J and clone size come from that table. The sample lists roughly 2 million clones, about 94% occurring once. Germline loops: CDR1 LGHNA, CDR2 YSLEER. Trimming removed 0 bases from V and 4 bases from J, with 4 bases in between. CDR3 size: 13 residues.

The rearrangement uses TRBV4-3 and TRBJ2-1; no definite D call. Sequenced sample: naive CD8+ T cells sorted from blood. The TCR comes from a man aged 18 to 35 in good health. The CDR3 here is CASSQDIYNEQFF. CDR3 bases: TGCGCCAGCAGCCAAGATATATACAATGAGCAGTTCTTC.